This entry features one T cell receptor beta chain sequence. V was trimmed by 0 bases and J by 1 base, leaving 11 bases between them. The CDR3 loop spans 16 amino acids. The germline CDR1 and CDR2 sequences are LGHNA and YNFKEQ. The data were obtained in a study of OX40 agonist ivuxolimab in advanced cancers. Produced via immunoSEQ multiplex PCR; TCRdb's table is partial and in-frame only. The table has around 92,000 clones, roughly 80% seen once. The sequence derives from an adult with an advanced solid tumor such as melanoma, head and neck, liver or kidney cancer. Specimen: CD4+ or CD8+ T cells sorted from blood, collected in a trial of the OX40 agonist ivuxolimab. V gene TRBV4-2 combines with J gene TRBJ2-3; D is possibly TRBD1 (5 bases). The CDR3 reads CASSQEWTSGTDTQYF. In DNA form, the CDR3 reads TGTGCCAGCAGCCAAGAGTGGACATCCGGCACAGATACGCAGTATTTT.